This TCR beta chain stems from a study of control samples from healthy donors and cancer patients. The CDR3 runs to 14 residues. Germline V lookup: CDR1 SGHTA, CDR2 FQGTGA. The V end lost 2 bases, the J end lost 10 bases, and 12 bases lay between the germline ends. This clone was found once. Sequencing was performed with immunoSEQ multiplex PCR; in TCRdb, only in-frame clones are kept and a portion is missing. The sample contains over 100,000 clones, just over 90% of which appear only once. Sequenced input: blood. V and J are TRBV7-3 and TRBJ1-6; D is unresolved. The clonotype was recovered from a human donor in good health. The donor label of this sample is uncertain. The CDR3 nucleotides are TGTGCCAGCAGCTTAGGGCCACCGCCATCACCCCTCCACTTT. Encoded protein: CASSLGPPPSPLHF.